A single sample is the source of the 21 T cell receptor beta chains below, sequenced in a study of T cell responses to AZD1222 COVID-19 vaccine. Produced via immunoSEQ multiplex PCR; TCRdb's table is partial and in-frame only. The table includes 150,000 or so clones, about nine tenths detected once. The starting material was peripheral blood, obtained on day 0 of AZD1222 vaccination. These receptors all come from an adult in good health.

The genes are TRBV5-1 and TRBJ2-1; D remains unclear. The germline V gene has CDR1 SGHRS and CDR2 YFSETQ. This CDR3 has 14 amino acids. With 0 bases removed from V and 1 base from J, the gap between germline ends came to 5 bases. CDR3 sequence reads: CASSLGRSYNEQFF. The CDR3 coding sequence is TGCGCCAGCAGCTTGGGACGGTCCTACAATGAGCAGTTCTTC.

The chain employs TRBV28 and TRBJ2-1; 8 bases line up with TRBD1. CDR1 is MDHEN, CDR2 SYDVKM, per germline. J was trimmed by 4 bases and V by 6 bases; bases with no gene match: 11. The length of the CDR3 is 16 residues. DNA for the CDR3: TGTGCCAGCAGGCCGACCGGGACAGGAGAATACAATGAGCAGTTCTTC. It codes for CASRPTGTGEYNEQFF.

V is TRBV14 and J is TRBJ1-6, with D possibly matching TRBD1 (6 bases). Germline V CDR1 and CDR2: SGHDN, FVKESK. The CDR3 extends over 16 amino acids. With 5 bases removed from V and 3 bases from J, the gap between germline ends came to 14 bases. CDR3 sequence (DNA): TGTGCCAGCAGCGAACTGACAGGCCACTATAATTCACCCCTCCACTTT. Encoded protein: CASSELTGHYNSPLHF.

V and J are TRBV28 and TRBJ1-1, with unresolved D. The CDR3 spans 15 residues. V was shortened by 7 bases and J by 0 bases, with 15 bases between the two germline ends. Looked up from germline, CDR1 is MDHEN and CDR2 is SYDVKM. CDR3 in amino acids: CASNLKDSMNTEAFF. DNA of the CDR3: TGTGCCAGCAACTTGAAGGATTCCATGAACACTGAAGCTTTCTTT.

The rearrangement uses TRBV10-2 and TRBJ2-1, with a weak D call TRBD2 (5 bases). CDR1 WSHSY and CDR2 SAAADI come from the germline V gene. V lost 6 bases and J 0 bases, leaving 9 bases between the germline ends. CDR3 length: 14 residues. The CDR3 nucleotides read TGCGCCAGCAGGGACTGGAGCTCCTACAATGAGCAGTTCTTC. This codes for CASRDWSSYNEQFF.

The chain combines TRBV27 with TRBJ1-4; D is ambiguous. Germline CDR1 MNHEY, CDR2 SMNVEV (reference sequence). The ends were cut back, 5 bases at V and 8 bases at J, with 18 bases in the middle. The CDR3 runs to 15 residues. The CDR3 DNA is TGTGCCAGCAGTCCATCCGGTGGGTACGAGGAAAAACTGTTTTTT. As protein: CASSPSGGYEEKLFF.

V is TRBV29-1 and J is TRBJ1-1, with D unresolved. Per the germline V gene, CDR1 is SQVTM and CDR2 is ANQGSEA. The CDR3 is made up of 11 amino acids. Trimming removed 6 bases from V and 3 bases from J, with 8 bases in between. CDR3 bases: TGCAGCGTCGTCGGGGACACTGAAGCTTTCTTT. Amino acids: CSVVGDTEAFF. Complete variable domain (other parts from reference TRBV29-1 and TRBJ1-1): SAVISQKPSRDICQRGTSLTIQCQVDSQVTMMFWYRQQPGQSLTLIATANQGSEATYESGFVIDKFPISRPNLTFSTLTVSNMSPEDSSIYLCSVVGDTEAFFGQGTRLTVV.

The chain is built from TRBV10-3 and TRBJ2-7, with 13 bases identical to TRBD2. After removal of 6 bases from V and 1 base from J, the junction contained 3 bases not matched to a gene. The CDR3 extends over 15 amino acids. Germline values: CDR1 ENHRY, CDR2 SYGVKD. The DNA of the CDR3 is TGTGCCATCAGGGCGACTAGCGGGAGGTCCTACGAGCAGTACTTC. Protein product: CAIRATSGRSYEQYF.

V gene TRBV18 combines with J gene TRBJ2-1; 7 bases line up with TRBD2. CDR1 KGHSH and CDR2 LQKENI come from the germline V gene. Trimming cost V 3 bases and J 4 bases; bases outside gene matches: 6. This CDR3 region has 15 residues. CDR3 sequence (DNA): TGTGCCAGCTCACCGATATCGGGAGGTTACAATGAGCAGTTCTTC. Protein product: CASSPISGGYNEQFF.

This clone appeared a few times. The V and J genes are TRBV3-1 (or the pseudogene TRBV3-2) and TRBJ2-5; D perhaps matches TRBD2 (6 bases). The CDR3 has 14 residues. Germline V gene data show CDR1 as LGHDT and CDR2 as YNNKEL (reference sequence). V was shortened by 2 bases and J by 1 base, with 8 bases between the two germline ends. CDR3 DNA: TGTGCCAGCAGCCAAAGAGCGGGCCAAGAGACCCAGTACTTC. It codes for CASSQRAGQETQYF.

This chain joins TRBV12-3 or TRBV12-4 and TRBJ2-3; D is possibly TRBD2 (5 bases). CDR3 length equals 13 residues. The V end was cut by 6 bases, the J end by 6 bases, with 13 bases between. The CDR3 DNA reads TGTGCCAGCAGCTTATCAGCGGCCGATACGCAGTATTTT. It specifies CASSLSAADTQYF.

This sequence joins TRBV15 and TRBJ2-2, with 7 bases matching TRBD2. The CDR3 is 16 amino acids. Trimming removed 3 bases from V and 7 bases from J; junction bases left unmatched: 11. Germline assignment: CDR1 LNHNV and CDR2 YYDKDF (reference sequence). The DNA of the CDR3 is TGTGCCACCAGCAGCCCCTCCCGGGGGGTGGGCGGGGAGCTGTTTTTT. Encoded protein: CATSSPSRGVGGELFF.

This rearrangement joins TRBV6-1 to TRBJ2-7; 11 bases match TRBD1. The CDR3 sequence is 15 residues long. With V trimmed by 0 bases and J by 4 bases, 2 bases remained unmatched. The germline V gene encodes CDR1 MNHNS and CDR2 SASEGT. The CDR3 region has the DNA TGTGCCAGCAGTGAAGCCGGGACAGGGGGATACGAGCAGTACTTC. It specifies CASSEAGTGGYEQYF.

CDR3 sequence (DNA): TGTGCCAGCAGTTACTTCCCGGGGGCGAGGACTGAAGCTTTCTTT. Its protein product is CASSYFPGARTEAFF. The genes are TRBV6-5 and TRBJ1-1, with D maybe TRBD1 (6 bases). Trimming stripped 1 base from V and 5 bases from J, with 14 bases between. Looked up from germline, CDR1 is MNHEY and CDR2 is SVGAGI. The CDR3 runs to 15 residues.

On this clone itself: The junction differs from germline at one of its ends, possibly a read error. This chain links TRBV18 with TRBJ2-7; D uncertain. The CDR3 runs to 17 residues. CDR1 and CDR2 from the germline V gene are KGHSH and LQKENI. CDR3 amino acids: CASSPQDRGKRSSEQYF. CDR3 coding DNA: TGTGCCAGCTCACCGCAGGATCGCGGAAAGAGGTCCTCCGAGCAGTACTTC. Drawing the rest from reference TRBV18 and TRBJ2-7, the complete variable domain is NAGVMQNPRHLVRRRGQEARLRCSPMKGHSHVYWYRQLPEEGLKFMVYLQKENIIDESGMPKERFSAEFPKEGPSILRIQQVVRGDSAAYFCASSPQDRGKRSSEQYFGPGTRLTVT.

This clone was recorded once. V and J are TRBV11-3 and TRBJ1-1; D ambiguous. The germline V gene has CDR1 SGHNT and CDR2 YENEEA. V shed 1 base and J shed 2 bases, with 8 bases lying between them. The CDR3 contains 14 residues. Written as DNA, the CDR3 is TGTGCCAGCAGCTTAGTTCTTTCCAACACTGAAGCTTTCTTT. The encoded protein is CASSLVLSNTEAFF.

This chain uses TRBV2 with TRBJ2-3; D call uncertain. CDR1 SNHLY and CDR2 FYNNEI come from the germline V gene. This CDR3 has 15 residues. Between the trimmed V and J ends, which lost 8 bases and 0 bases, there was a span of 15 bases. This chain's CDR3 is CASELTPFSTDTQYF. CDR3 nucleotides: TGTGCCAGCGAGCTAACCCCTTTCAGCACAGATACGCAGTATTTT.

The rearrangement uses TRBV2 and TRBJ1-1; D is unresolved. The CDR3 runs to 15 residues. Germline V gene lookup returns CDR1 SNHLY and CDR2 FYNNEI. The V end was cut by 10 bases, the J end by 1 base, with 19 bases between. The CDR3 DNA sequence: TGTGCCACAACGCGGGCGCCGAAGACGAACACTGAAGCTTTCTTT. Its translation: CATTRAPKTNTEAFF.

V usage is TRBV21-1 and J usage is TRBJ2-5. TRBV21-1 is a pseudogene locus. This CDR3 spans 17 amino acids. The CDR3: CASSKGKVQEDRETQYF. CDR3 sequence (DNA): TGTGCCAGCAGCAAGGGCAAGGTACAGGAGGACCGGGAGACCCAGTACTTC.

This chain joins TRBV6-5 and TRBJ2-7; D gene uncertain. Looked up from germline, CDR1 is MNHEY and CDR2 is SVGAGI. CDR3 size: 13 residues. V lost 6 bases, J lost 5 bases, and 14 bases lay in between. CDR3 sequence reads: CASRGGGLHEQYF. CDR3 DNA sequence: TGTGCCAGCAGAGGTGGCGGCCTCCACGAGCAGTACTTC.

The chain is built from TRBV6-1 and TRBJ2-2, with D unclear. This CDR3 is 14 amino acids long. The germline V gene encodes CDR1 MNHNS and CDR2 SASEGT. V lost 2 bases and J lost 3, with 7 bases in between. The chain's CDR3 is CASSEKPDTGELFF. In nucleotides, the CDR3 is TGTGCCAGCAGTGAAAAGCCTGACACCGGGGAGCTGTTTTTT.